The present T cell receptor (beta chain) was sequenced within a study of T cell responses to AZD1222 COVID-19 vaccine. From germline, CDR1 is MNHEY and CDR2 SMNVEV (reference sequence). The CDR3 runs 14 residues. The germline V and J ends were trimmed by 6 bases and 9 bases, with 18 bases remaining between them. Note on this clone: Antigen: not known.

Here immunoSEQ multiplex PCR was the method, and the copy in TCRdb shows in-frame clones only, minus some. The sample contains 100,000 to 140,000 clones, 70% to 90% of which appear only once. Study observations and caveats: As reported, nearly half of all spike-specific TCRs target variant regions that are unmutated. Donors, mostly white British, included more females; clonal diversity was possibly underestimated.

Researchers grouped second doses given at about 4 or about 12 weeks into one pool. The receptor was isolated from an adult who received the AZD1222 COVID-19 vaccine. The sequences come from peripheral blood, collected 28 days after the second AZD1222 dose. V is TRBV27 and J is TRBJ2-4, with D possibly TRBD1 on 5 matching bases. The CDR3 DNA reads as TGTGCCAGCAGCCAAGCTCGCCGTGACAGCATTCAGTACTTC. It encodes CASSQARRDSIQYF.